Below are 23 T cell receptor beta chains sequenced from a single sample in a study of naive and memory T cell subsets (dated by TCRdb to the late 2010s). Receptor amplification or capture employed UMI-ligation and nested PCR. The sequencing machine was an Illumina MiSeq. To cover both TRBC1 and TRBC2, the beta constant-region primer consisted of an equimolar mix of two oligonucleotides. Four rounds of PCR, combining the SP2 primer with nested alpha and beta constant-region primers, were used to amplify the ligated cDNA. The raw public data were reprocessed by TCRdb itself: fastp quality trimming at Q25, MiXCR clonotype calling, in-frame beta chains only. One record per CDR3 amino acid sequence lists the most common genes and DNA. This sample comprises 150,000 or so distinct CDR3 sequences, 22% of them detected only once. Less than 0.13% of the sample comes from the top ten. Here is what the overall study found, with its caveats: A few larger clonotypes were found in naive repertoires, especially CD8, and these larger clonotypes were possibly memory cells re-expressing CD45RA.

The antigens of these receptors remain unknown. Sequencing used naive CD4+ T cells from blood. The sample's cell subset or site label, decoded: naive T cells, CD45RA high CD27+. Receptor source: a human donor in good health.

This clonotype was counted between two and nine times. The chain combines TRBV10-1 with TRBJ2-4; no definite D call. CDR1 and CDR2 from the germline V gene are WNHNN and SYGVQD (reference sequence). Trimming removed 0 bases from V and 3 bases from J, with 6 bases in between. The CDR3 contains 14 residues. CDR3 bases: TGCGCCAGCAGTGAGTCCCCTAGCAAAAACATTCAGTACTTC. Its translation: CASSESPSKNIQYF.

This clonotype was seen many times. This chain uses TRBV12-3 or TRBV12-4 with TRBJ1-2; TRBD1 agrees at 9 bases. CDR3 length: 13 residues. J lost 3 bases, V lost 5 bases, and 1 base had no gene match. The CDR3 loop is CASSRQGDYGYTF. For the CDR3, the DNA is TGTGCCAGCAGTAGACAGGGGGACTATGGCTACACCTTC.

The J gene is TRBJ1-1, the V gene TRBV5-1; D gene uncertain. Germline CDR1 is SGHRS and CDR2 is YFSETQ. V lost 0 bases and J 1 base, leaving 10 bases between the germline ends. CDR3 length equals 15 residues. The CDR3 spells CASSLVGRANTEAFF. The CDR3 bases are TGCGCCAGCAGCTTGGTAGGTAGAGCGAACACTGAAGCTTTCTTT.

This clonotype was observed a handful of times. This chain joins TRBV7-2 and TRBJ2-1; TRBD1 aligns across 10 bases. CDR3 length equals 16 residues. Trimming at V came to 3 bases and at J to 7 bases, leaving 9 bases not matched to a gene. Germline loops: CDR1 SGHTA, CDR2 FQGNSA. In DNA form, the CDR3 reads TGTGCCAGCAGCTTCTCCTCCGGGACAGGGGCGAATGAGCAGTTCTTC. Translating it yields CASSFSSGTGANEQFF.

The CDR3 DNA is TGTGCCAGCAGTGAGTGGCAGGACTACGAGCAGTACTTC. Residues: CASSEWQDYEQYF. The chain combines TRBV2 with TRBJ2-7; D remains unclear. The germline CDR1 and CDR2 sequences are SNHLY and FYNNEI. The ends were cut back, 3 bases at V and 3 bases at J, with 9 bases in the middle. The CDR3 consists of 13 residues. The full variable domain, with the rest looked up from reference TRBV2 and TRBJ2-7, is EPEVTQTPSHQVTQMGQEVILRCVPISNHLYFYWYRQILGQKVEFLVSFYNNEISEKSEIFDDQFSVERPDGSNFTLKIRSTKLEDSAMYFCASSEWQDYEQYFGPGTRLTVT.

This clonotype appeared a few times. The chain joins TRBV6-2 or TRBV6-3 to TRBJ2-7, with unresolved D. With 0 bases removed from V and 3 bases from J, the gap between germline ends came to 12 bases. This CDR3 has 15 amino acids. CDR1 and CDR2 from the germline V gene are MNHEY and SVGEGT. The CDR3 DNA reads as TGTGCCAGCAGTTACTCGGGCAGCGCTAACTACGAGCAGTACTTC. Its protein product is CASSYSGSANYEQYF.

This clonotype was counted a few times. V is TRBV7-2 and J is TRBJ2-5; TRBD2 aligns across 13 bases. V dropped 5 bases and J dropped 5; count of bases not matched to a gene: 8. In germline, CDR1 is SGHTA, CDR2 FQGNSA. The CDR3 extends over 16 amino acids. The CDR3 DNA reads as TGTGCCAGCAGCAGAGGACTAGCGGGAGTCGCGGAGACCCAGTACTTC. Its protein product is CASSRGLAGVAETQYF.

V usage is TRBV5-6 and J usage is TRBJ1-1; perhaps TRBD1 as D (6 bases). The V and J ends lost 6 bases and 6 bases respectively, with 24 bases between them. The CDR3 runs 16 residues. The germline V gene encodes CDR1 SGHDT and CDR2 YYEEEE. The CDR3 here is CASTLNPTGLVAEAFF. The DNA of the CDR3 is TGTGCCAGCACCCTAAATCCGACAGGTCTCGTCGCTGAAGCTTTCTTT. The full variable domain, in which reference TRBV5-6 and TRBJ1-1 provide the parts outside the CDR3, is DAGVTQSPTHLIKTRGQQVTLRCSPKSGHDTVSWYQQALGQGPQFIFQYYEEEERQRGNFPDRFSGHQFPNYSSELNVNALLLGDSALYLCASTLNPTGLVAEAFFGQGTRLTVV.

The CDR3 here is CASSVGLATYNEQFF. The CDR3 nucleotides are TGTGCCAGCAGCGTAGGGTTAGCAACCTACAATGAGCAGTTCTTC. The chain joins TRBV9 to TRBJ2-1; D is undetermined. The CDR3 extends over 15 amino acids. CDR1 is SGDLS, CDR2 YYNGEE, per germline. Between the trimmed V and J ends, which lost 0 bases and 2 bases, there was a span of 9 bases.

This clonotype was picked up many times. This chain joins TRBV11-2 and TRBJ1-3, with D hard to call. Germline V gene sequence: CDR1 SGHAT, CDR2 FQNNGV. The V and J ends lost 7 bases and 3 bases respectively, with 7 bases between them. This CDR3 spans 12 amino acids. The CDR3 nucleotides read TGTGCCAGCACCCCCGTTGGAAACACCATATATTTT. Translation: CASTPVGNTIYF.

This clonotype was recorded many times. The chain has TRBV7-9 and TRBJ2-3, with a weak D call TRBD2 (5 bases). Trimming cost V 5 bases and J 4 bases, with 13 bases left between them. CDR1 and CDR2 from the germline V gene are SEHNR and FQNEAQ (reference sequence). This CDR3 comprises 14 residues. CDR3 residues: CASSRTGVPDTQYF. CDR3 DNA: TGTGCCAGCAGCCGCACCGGGGTCCCAGATACGCAGTATTTT.

The chain is built from TRBV7-2 and TRBJ1-4, with a weak D call TRBD1 (5 bases). V gave up 5 bases and J gave up 7 bases, with 17 bases separating them. This CDR3 has 15 amino acids. Germline V CDR1 and CDR2: SGHTA, FQGNSA. The CDR3 nucleotides are TGTGCCAGCAGCCCCCCGGGGGGGTTTAGTGAAAAACTGTTTTTT. Amino acids: CASSPPGGFSEKLFF.

This clonotype showed up many times. This chain links TRBV20-1 with TRBJ2-2; D is unclear. CDR3 length: 12 amino acids. Germline CDR1 reads DFQATT; CDR2 reads SNEGSKA (reference sequence). V gave up 5 bases and J gave up 6 bases, with 10 bases separating them. The CDR3 nucleotides read TGCAGTGCTCTTGGAGTAGCCGGGGAGCTGTTTTTT. Protein: CSALGVAGELFF.

CDR3 sequence reads: CASSFVQGPAAWGANVLTF. Here the CDR3 DNA reads TGTGCCAGCAGCTTTGTACAGGGGCCGGCGGCGTGGGGGGCCAACGTCCTGACTTTC. The chain uses TRBV7-8 and TRBJ2-6, with TRBD1 matching over 7 bases. With 3 bases clipped from V and 4 bases from J, the junction kept 15 bases outside the gene matches. The CDR3 spans 19 residues. Germline CDR1 and CDR2: SGHVS and FQNEAQ.

This clonotype was recorded at least ten times. V and J are TRBV10-3 and TRBJ2-7; D uncertain. Germline values: CDR1 ENHRY, CDR2 SYGVKD. This CDR3 is built from 11 residues. V lost 3 bases and J 7 bases, leaving 7 bases between the germline ends. CDR3 nucleotides: TGTGCCATCAGTGATGGGTGGGAGCAGTACTTC. Its translation: CAISDGWEQYF.

The V and J genes are TRBV6-1 and TRBJ2-7, with 10 positions matching TRBD1. In germline, CDR1 is MNHNS, CDR2 SASEGT. The junction had 9 bases not matched to a gene; V was cut back by 7 bases and J by 0 bases. The CDR3 runs to 16 residues. The CDR3 DNA follows: TGTGCCAGCACCCGAGTGGGGGACAGGGGCTCCTACGAGCAGTACTTC. This codes for CASTRVGDRGSYEQYF.

This chain uses TRBV28 with TRBJ1-5; D perhaps matches TRBD1 (6 bases). V dropped 5 bases and J dropped 4 bases, with 15 bases sitting between them. In germline, CDR1 is MDHEN, CDR2 SYDVKM. The CDR3 spans 15 residues. CDR3 residues: CASSPPRGPNQPQHF. CDR3 in DNA: TGTGCCAGCAGTCCGCCCAGGGGTCCTAATCAGCCCCAGCATTTT.

This clonotype was counted ten times or more. The chain couples TRBV6-1 to TRBJ2-4; 8 positions agree with TRBD1. With V trimmed by 0 bases and J by 3 bases, 7 bases remained unmatched. Per germline, CDR1 MNHNS and CDR2 SASEGT. This CDR3 spans 17 amino acids. CDR3 sequence reads: CASSEAIGQGVKNIQYF. CDR3 DNA sequence: TGTGCCAGCAGTGAAGCGATAGGACAGGGAGTCAAAAACATTCAGTACTTC.

The chain recombines TRBV19 with TRBJ2-2; TRBD1 might be the D (6 bases). Deletions cut 7 bases from V and 6 bases from J, with 21 bases between. This CDR3 spans 16 amino acids. The germline CDR1 and CDR2 sequences are LNHDA and SQIVND (reference sequence). CDR3 DNA sequence: TGTGCCAGTACCGAACCGGGACGAGGGACACCCGGGGAGCTGTTTTTT. It translates to CASTEPGRGTPGELFF.

The gene calls are TRBV5-1 and TRBJ2-7, with D possibly being TRBD1 or TRBD2 (5 bases each). CDR1 SGHRS and CDR2 YFSETQ come from the germline V gene. The V gene lost 4 bases and the J gene lost 0 bases, with 11 bases spanning the gap. The CDR3 is 14 residues long. The CDR3 nucleotides read TGCGCCAGCAGCAATTCCGGGACCTCCTACGAGCAGTACTTC. Translation: CASSNSGTSYEQYF.

The V and J genes are TRBV28 and TRBJ2-3; TRBD1 might be the D (5 bases). CDR1 and CDR2 (germline): MDHEN, SYDVKM. The germline V and J ends were trimmed by 8 bases and 5 bases, with 8 bases remaining between them. This CDR3 comprises 11 residues. The CDR3 reads CASSRVDTQYF. CDR3 bases: TGTGCCAGCTCCAGGGTAGATACGCAGTATTTT.

In DNA form, the CDR3 reads TGCGCCAGCCTCCCCCGGCCTTTAGCGGCAAGCTCCTACAATGAGCAGTTCTTC. This sequence encodes CASLPRPLAASSYNEQFF. The rearrangement uses TRBV5-1 and TRBJ2-1; a possible D gene is TRBD2 (6 bases). Trimming took off 7 bases at V and 0 bases at J, with 23 bases between the two ends. The germline CDR1 and CDR2 sequences are SGHRS and YFSETQ. The CDR3 consists of 18 residues.

The rearrangement joins TRBV11-2 to TRBJ2-7, with D possibly TRBD2 on 5 matching bases. The V end was cut by 2 bases, the J end by 3 bases, with 14 bases between. CDR1 and CDR2 from the germline V gene are SGHAT and FQNNGV. This CDR3 contains 15 residues. CDR3 sequence: CASSLIRTSFYEQYF. The CDR3, as DNA: TGTGCCAGCAGCTTAATTCGTACTAGTTTCTACGAGCAGTACTTC.